This passage covers 12 T cell receptor beta chains from one sample sequenced in a study of T cells in Graves' hyperthyroidism and ophthalmopathy. The source material, RNA transcripts, was used to amplify TCR beta CDR3 regions. TCR CDR3 regions were first amplified by RT-PCR with HTBI primers. From the multiplex PCR reads, TCRdb called clonotypes with MiXCR, one entry per CDR3 protein. Here the sample spans about 350,000 distinct CDR3 sequences, around 18% being singletons. Specimen: blood. These receptors came from a woman aged 40 to 49 with Graves' ophthalmopathy.

Many counts were recorded for this clonotype. The chain couples TRBV19 to TRBJ2-2; 11 bases match TRBD2. In germline, CDR1 is LNHDA, CDR2 SQIVND (reference sequence). Trimming removed 5 bases from V and 9 bases from J; junction bases left unmatched: 5. There are 14 residues in the CDR3. The chain's CDR3 is CASSLAGGPRELFF. The CDR3 coding sequence is TGTGCCAGTAGTTTAGCGGGAGGGCCACGGGAGCTGTTTTTT.

The rearrangement joins TRBV6-1 to TRBJ2-7; 10 bases are a match to TRBD2. V shed 5 bases, J shed 0 bases, and the junction held 10 bases outside the gene matches. Germline loops: CDR1 MNHNS, CDR2 SASEGT. This CDR3 contains 17 residues. The CDR3 region has the DNA TGTGCCAGCAGTCTTCGAAGCGGGAGGGTGAGCTCCTACGAGCAGTACTTC. This sequence encodes CASSLRSGRVSSYEQYF.

This clonotype was seen ten or more times. The chain is built from TRBV30 and TRBJ1-1; D gene ambiguous. CDR1 and CDR2 from the germline V gene are GTSNPN and SVGIG (reference sequence). With 4 bases removed from V and 2 bases from J, the gap between germline ends came to 5 bases. This CDR3 region has 11 residues. The CDR3 coding sequence is TGTGCCTGGAAACAAAACACTGAAGCTTTCTTT. Residues: CAWKQNTEAFF.

This clonotype was counted ten times or more. This chain links TRBV19 with TRBJ1-2, with 11 bases matching TRBD1. Per the germline V gene, CDR1 is LNHDA and CDR2 is SQIVND (reference sequence). The trim removed 5 bases at V and 5 bases at J, leaving 7 bases unmatched. This CDR3 region has 15 residues. For the CDR3, the DNA is TGTGCCAGTAGTGCCGGACAGGGGGCGGAGTATGGCTACACCTTC. It codes for CASSAGQGAEYGYTF. Full variable domain (remainder filled in from reference TRBV19 and TRBJ1-2): DGGITQSPKYLFRKEGQNVTLSCEQNLNHDAMYWYRQDPGQGLRLIYYSQIVNDFQKGDIAEGYSVSREKKESFPLTVTSAQKNPTAFYLCASSAGQGAEYGYTFGSGTRLTVV.

This clonotype has at least ten counts. The CDR3 spells CAISRQGLGNQPQHF. The CDR3 DNA sequence: TGTGCCATCAGTAGACAGGGTCTGGGCAATCAGCCCCAGCATTTT. The chain carries TRBV10-3 and TRBJ1-5, with 7 bases aligning to TRBD1. Trimming took 5 bases from V and 2 from J; bases not matched to a gene: 6. From germline, CDR1 is ENHRY and CDR2 SYGVKD. This CDR3 has 15 amino acids.

This clonotype has at least ten counts. This chain links TRBV25-1 with TRBJ2-7; unclear D gene. Trimming took off 4 bases at V and 2 bases at J, with 9 bases between the two ends. CDR1 MGHDK and CDR2 SYGVNS come from the germline V gene. The CDR3 is 13 residues long. The CDR3 protein is CASSGHRPYEQYF. Written as DNA, the CDR3 is TGTGCCAGCAGTGGCCACCGCCCCTACGAGCAGTACTTC.

This clonotype was seen repeatedly, ten times or more. The chain recombines TRBV3-1 with TRBJ2-7; D perhaps matches TRBD1 (5 bases). Germline CDR1 is LGHDT and CDR2 is YNNKEL (reference sequence). This CDR3 region has 15 residues. V was clipped by 4 bases and J by 2 bases, with 15 bases between them. The CDR3 loop reads CASSLHRRQTYEQYF. In DNA, the CDR3 is TGTGCCAGCAGCCTCCACCGTAGACAGACCTACGAGCAGTACTTC.

This clonotype was seen many times. The rearrangement links TRBV12-3 or TRBV12-4 to TRBJ1-5; no clear D gene. Trimming removed 3 bases from V and 2 bases from J, with 8 bases in between. CDR3 length equals 14 residues. In DNA, the CDR3 is TGTGCCAGCAGTTTGGAGCCAGGCAATCAGCCCCAGCATTTT. Its translation is CASSLEPGNQPQHF.

The chain recombines TRBV27 with TRBJ1-2, with 7 positions matching TRBD1. V was clipped by 6 bases and J by 8 bases; unmatched bases: 6. Germline V CDR1 and CDR2: MNHEY, SMNVEV (reference sequence). CDR3 size: 12 residues. DNA of the CDR3: TGTGCCAGCAGATCCACAGGGGAAGGCTACACCTTC. Translated, it gives CASRSTGEGYTF.

This clonotype was seen at least ten times. The rearrangement joins TRBV7-9 to TRBJ2-2; D perhaps matches TRBD1 (5 bases). This CDR3 spans 15 amino acids. Trimming shortened V by 5 bases and J by 7 bases, and 17 bases separated the two germline ends. Germline CDR1 and CDR2: SEHNR and FQNEAQ (reference sequence). The CDR3, as DNA: TGTGCCAGCAGCGCCCGAGGCAGGGTGGACGGGGAGCTGTTTTTT. It is translated as CASSARGRVDGELFF.

Ten or more counts support this clonotype. The rearrangement links TRBV10-1 to TRBJ2-3; 8 bases are a match to TRBD2. CDR3 length: 15 residues. The V and J ends lost 4 bases and 3 bases, in that order; junction bases with no gene match: 6. Germline CDR1 WNHNN, CDR2 SYGVQD (reference sequence). The CDR3 loop reads CASSGSGGVTDTQYF. Written as DNA, the CDR3 is TGCGCCAGCAGTGGTTCGGGAGGGGTGACAGATACGCAGTATTTT.

This clonotype was recorded many times. The chain recombines TRBV15 with TRBJ1-2, with D possibly matching TRBD1 (5 bases). CDR3 size: 13 residues. The V and J ends lost 3 bases and 4 bases respectively, with 9 bases between them. Germline-derived CDR1 and CDR2 are LNHNV and YYDKDF (reference sequence). CDR3 region: CATSRDKIYGYTF. CDR3 DNA: TGTGCCACCAGCAGGGACAAGATCTATGGCTACACCTTC. Complete variable domain (other parts from reference TRBV15 and TRBJ1-2): DAMVIQNPRYQVTQFGKPVTLSCSQTLNHNVMYWYQQKSSQAPKLLFHYYDKDFNNEADTPDNFQSRRPNTSFCFLDIRSPGLGDTAMYLCATSRDKIYGYTFGSGTRLTVV.